The sample holds many counts of the clone carrying this T cell receptor beta chain. Its antigen is still unknown. 5'RACE generated cDNA with 10-nucleotide random UMIs. Via MiXCR, TCRdb re-called the 5' RACE reads, giving one row per CDR3 protein. Of tens of thousands of distinct CDR3 sequences in the sample, around 3.5% were seen once. From germline, CDR1 is SGDLS and CDR2 YYNGEE. V lost 6 bases and J lost 0, with 15 bases in between. This CDR3 spans 16 amino acids. This specimen comes from a study of neurological immune-mediated disorders. Findings and caveats of the study: Private repertoires in all groups were suggested by the finding that expanded clones across subjects shared no CDR3 amino acid sequences.

PBMCs stored at -80 C, numbering 2 million, were the origin of the unsorted libraries. Material for sequencing was PBMCs. The clonotype was recovered from a man aged 60-69 years with multiple sclerosis. This chain uses TRBV9 with TRBJ2-2; D not certain. This CDR3 is CASTPKISANTGELFF. The CDR3 DNA follows: TGTGCCAGCACCCCCAAGATAAGCGCGAACACCGGGGAGCTGTTTTTT.